Sequencing of this TCR beta chain was carried out in a study of T cell responses to AZD1222 COVID-19 vaccine. Points from the study as a whole: No repertoire was sampled before or during the peak T cell response, only after it. Among AZD1222 vaccinees, only five to seven were seropositive at baseline. Dominant CD4 TCR responses targeted spike regions 160-218 and 743-854.

Assay: immunoSEQ multiplex PCR; the TCRdb copy retains only in-frame clones and omits some. The sample carries tens of thousands of clones, 90% recorded once. As regards this clone: Its cognate antigen is unknown.

The specimen comprised peripheral blood, sampled 28 days after the second AZD1222 dose. The TCR originated in an adult who received the AZD1222 COVID-19 vaccine.

In DNA, the CDR3 is TGTGCCAGCAGCGTACTATCGACAGGGTGGATCACTGAAGCTTTCTTT. Its translation: CASSVLSTGWITEAFF. The gene calls are TRBV11-1 and TRBJ1-1; 7 bases fit TRBD1. CDR3 size: 16 residues. The junction had 13 bases not matched to a gene; V was cut back by 5 bases and J by 4 bases. Germline CDR1 and CDR2: SGHAT and FQDESV (reference sequence).